This TCR beta chain comes out of a study of cytomegalovirus exposure and HLA in healthy donors. Germline loops: CDR1 MDHEN, CDR2 SYDVKM. V lost 10 bases, J lost 5 bases, and 14 bases lay in between. This CDR3 spans 12 amino acids. The PCR ran on 60 Vbeta and 13 Jbeta primers. Assay used: immunoSEQ multiplex PCR; TCRdb lists only in-frame clones, some missing. The sample shows about 170,000 clones, 80% to 90% of them seen only once. The sequence came from a male donor in good health and CMV-seronegative. Sequenced input: PBMCs. The V gene is TRBV28, the J gene TRBJ1-1; D is uncertain. The CDR3 reads CATREPFTEAFF. The CDR3 coding sequence is TGTGCCACCCGTGAGCCTTTTACTGAAGCTTTCTTT. The full variable domain, rest sourced from reference TRBV28 and TRBJ1-1, is DVKVTQSSRYLVKRTGEKVFLECVQDMDHENMFWYRQDPGLGLRLIYFSYDVKMKEKGDIPEGYSVSREKKERFSLILESASTNQTSMYLCATREPFTEAFFGQGTRLTVV.